One T cell receptor beta chain is described in this entry. The antigen is unknown. This sample is drawn from a study of post-analysis software for immune sequencing data. Study information: The study covered relapsing-remitting, secondary progressive and progressive-relapsing courses of multiple sclerosis. Study observations and caveats: Significantly lower normalized Chao1 diversity was found in patients with multiple sclerosis relative to controls. In patients, five or six TRBV segments were more frequent than in controls, with TRBV5-6, TRBV5-1 and TRBV20-1 among them.

The library was made from cDNA and included unique molecular identifiers. The authors obtained roughly 0.5 million cDNA molecules from roughly 1.1 to 9.2 million T cells. Using its own MiXCR run on the PCR reads, TCRdb lists one record per CDR3 protein. The sample shows approximately 660,000 distinct CDR3 sequences, approximately 59% of them seen only once. V was clipped by 0 bases and J by 6 bases; unmatched bases: 7. Germline lookup yields CDR1 SGHRS and CDR2 YFSETQ. This CDR3 comprises 16 residues. The rearrangement links TRBV5-1 to TRBJ2-3; 10 bases agree with TRBD1. Sequencing was carried out using blood. This clonotype was obtained from a girl aged 2 to 10 with multiple sclerosis. This CDR3 reads CASSLGGTGVRDTQYF. CDR3 DNA: TGCGCCAGCAGCTTGGGAGGGACAGGGGTACGCGATACGCAGTATTTT.